This T cell receptor beta chain was recorded in a study of T-cell memory formation after mild COVID-19. This clonotype came up a few times. Its antigen remains unknown. Study findings and constraints: Researchers found some responding clones in pre-infection memory, a sign that cross-reactive memory joined.

5'RACE with constant-segment primers built TCRalpha and TCRbeta cDNA libraries with UMIs. TCRdb reanalysed the 5' RACE reads using MiXCR and keeps one entry per CDR3 protein. The sample consists of just over 200,000 distinct CDR3 sequences, around 9.1% of them appearing once. The germline CDR1 and CDR2 sequences are MNHEY and SVGAGI. Trimming stripped 6 bases from V and 9 bases from J, with 18 bases between. CDR3 size: 14 residues. The sample consisted of PBMCs or a T cell subset sorted from them (not recorded which). This sequence originates from a man between 18 and 29 years old who had mild COVID-19 (a few samples of this study predate the infection). Cell type and time point are not known. The rearrangement uses TRBV6-5 and TRBJ1-3; a weak D match, TRBD1 (5 bases). DNA for the CDR3: TGTGCCAGCAGCCCCGGGGACCTAAGGGGCACCATATATTTT. Translation: CASSPGDLRGTIYF.